Listed here are 29 T cell receptor beta chains from one sample, sequenced in a study of CD8 T cells in Susac syndrome. Roughly 0.45 to 1 ug RNA was reverse transcribed with random hexamers. In TCRdb, the immunoSEQ multiplex PCR reads were re-called with MiXCR into one record per CDR3 protein. The table lists 65,000 to 85,000 distinct CDR3 sequences, 90% to 95% of them singletons. Sequencing was carried out using CD8+ T cells from PBMCs. The receptors derive from a human donor with Susac syndrome.

The J gene is TRBJ2-7, the V gene TRBV29-1, with 8 bases matching TRBD1. The CDR3 is made up of 13 amino acids. CDR1 and CDR2 (germline): SQVTM, ANQGSEA. V lost 2 bases to trimming and J lost 0 bases; unmatched junction nucleotides: 0. The CDR3 sequence: CSVETGGSYEQYF. For the CDR3, the DNA is TGCAGCGTTGAAACAGGGGGCTCCTACGAGCAGTACTTC.

The chain has TRBV10-3 and TRBJ2-3, with TRBD2 identical over 11 bases. Germline CDR1 is ENHRY and CDR2 is SYGVKD. This CDR3 spans 14 amino acids. Losses at the gene ends were 6 bases for V and 4 bases for J; bases not matched to a gene: 3. In DNA, the CDR3 is TGTGCCATCAGACTAGCGGGGGATGCAGATACGCAGTATTTT. It codes for CAIRLAGDADTQYF.

V is TRBV28 and J is TRBJ2-7, with a weak D call TRBD1 (6 bases). The CDR3 sequence is 13 residues long. Trimming took off 6 bases at V and 3 bases at J, with 12 bases between the two ends. Germline CDR1 and CDR2: MDHEN and SYDVKM. This CDR3 is CASRWDTGYEQYF. CDR3 nucleotides: TGTGCCAGCAGGTGGGACACCGGCTACGAGCAGTACTTC. Filled out from reference TRBV28 and TRBJ2-7, the complete variable domain reads DVKVTQSSRYLVKRTGEKVFLECVQDMDHENMFWYRQDPGLGLRLIYFSYDVKMKEKGDIPEGYSVSREKKERFSLILESASTNQTSMYLCASRWDTGYEQYFGPGTRLTVT.

CDR3 loop: CASSVESTGSATEKLFF. CDR3 DNA sequence: TGTGCCAGCAGCGTAGAATCCACAGGGTCGGCAACTGAAAAACTGTTTTTT. The V gene is TRBV9, the J gene TRBJ1-4; D is perhaps TRBD1 (6 bases). Germline V gene lookup returns CDR1 SGDLS and CDR2 YYNGEE. The CDR3 is 17 amino acids. The V end lost 0 bases, the J end lost 7 bases, and 19 bases lay between the germline ends.

V and J are TRBV27 and TRBJ2-1; 7 bases are a match to TRBD2. Trimming took 2 bases from V and 4 from J; bases not matched to a gene: 5. This CDR3 has 15 amino acids. Germline V gene data show CDR1 as MNHEY and CDR2 as SMNVEV (reference sequence). The CDR3 DNA sequence: TGTGCCAGCAGTTTAGGGAGGGCCGGGTACAATGAGCAGTTCTTC. Its protein product is CASSLGRAGYNEQFF.

The CDR3: CASSLAGAGDQPQHF. CDR3 bases: TGTGCCAGCAGCTTAGCGGGGGCAGGGGATCAGCCCCAGCATTTT. This chain connects TRBV7-9 to TRBJ1-5; perhaps TRBD1 as D (6 bases). The CDR3 is made up of 15 amino acids. Trimming shortened V by 0 bases and J by 5 bases, and 11 bases separated the two germline ends. CDR1 and CDR2 (germline): SEHNR, FQNEAQ (reference sequence).

The chain's CDR3 is CASTASGSSYEQYF. CDR3 coding DNA: TGTGCCAGCACTGCTAGCGGGAGCTCCTACGAGCAGTACTTC. The V and J genes are TRBV28 and TRBJ2-7, with 10 bases matching TRBD2. The CDR3 spans 14 residues. With 7 bases clipped from V and 0 bases from J, the junction kept 3 bases outside the gene matches. Germline loops: CDR1 MDHEN, CDR2 SYDVKM.

The chain has TRBV2 and TRBJ1-2; D is perhaps TRBD1 (5 bases). This CDR3 region has 13 residues. Trimming stripped 10 bases from V and 6 bases from J, with 18 bases between. Germline V gene lookup returns CDR1 SNHLY and CDR2 FYNNEI. CDR3 sequence reads: CANPRGRVDGYTF. DNA for the CDR3: TGTGCCAACCCCCGCGGCAGGGTGGATGGCTACACCTTC.

The rearrangement joins TRBV20-1 to TRBJ2-1; TRBD2 aligns across 11 bases. Trimming took 2 bases from V and 2 from J; bases not matched to a gene: 5. CDR1 DFQATT and CDR2 SNEGSKA come from the germline V gene (reference sequence). This CDR3 region has 16 residues. The CDR3 protein is CSARPLSGRAYNEQFF. In DNA form, the CDR3 reads TGCAGTGCTAGACCCCTTAGCGGGAGGGCCTACAATGAGCAGTTCTTC.

This chain connects TRBV4-2 to TRBJ1-1; D gene unclear. The CDR3 is made up of 14 amino acids. CDR1 LGHNA and CDR2 YNFKEQ come from the germline V gene. The V end lost 0 bases, the J end lost 1 base, and 6 bases lay between the germline ends. CDR3 sequence: CASSQEGGNTEAFF. DNA of the CDR3: TGTGCCAGCAGCCAAGAGGGCGGGAACACTGAAGCTTTCTTT.

The rearrangement links TRBV4-3 to TRBJ2-1; D is uncertain. CDR1 LGHNA and CDR2 YSLEER come from the germline V gene. The CDR3 sequence is 13 residues long. Trimming stripped 4 bases from V and 5 bases from J, with 9 bases between. The CDR3 region is CASSLSRHNEQFF. In DNA, the CDR3 is TGCGCCAGCAGCCTCTCCAGACACAATGAGCAGTTCTTC.

V gene TRBV28 combines with J gene TRBJ2-5; possibly TRBD1 for D (6 bases). V lost 5 bases and J lost 0, with 13 bases in between. Germline V gene lookup returns CDR1 MDHEN and CDR2 SYDVKM. The CDR3 runs to 15 residues. CDR3 bases: TGTGCCAGCAGTCCGGACAGAACAAACCAAGAGACCCAGTACTTC. Its translation: CASSPDRTNQETQYF.

The chain recombines TRBV9 with TRBJ2-2; tentatively, D is TRBD1 (5 bases). The germline gives CDR1 SGDLS, CDR2 YYNGEE. With 0 bases removed from V and 4 bases from J, the gap between germline ends came to 7 bases. This CDR3 is built from 14 residues. CDR3 in DNA: TGTGCCAGCAGCGTAGAACAGGCCACCGGGGAGCTGTTTTTT. It specifies CASSVEQATGELFF.

The CDR3 DNA follows: TGTGCCAGCAGCTTTTACTACGGGGGCTCCTACAATGAGCAGTTCTTC. Protein product: CASSFYYGGSYNEQFF. The genes are TRBV5-4 and TRBJ2-1; a weak D match, TRBD2 (6 bases). Looked up from germline, CDR1 is SGHNT and CDR2 is YYREEE (reference sequence). V shed 2 bases and J shed 0 bases, with 12 bases lying between them. The CDR3 spans 16 residues.

The CDR3 region has the DNA TGTGCCAGCAGTCGGACTAGCGGGGTCATAATTCATGGGGAGCAGTACTTC. Translating gives CASSRTSGVIIHGEQYF. V usage is TRBV27 and J usage is TRBJ2-7, with 12 positions matching TRBD2. The CDR3 consists of 17 residues. CDR1 and CDR2 from the germline V gene are MNHEY and SMNVEV (reference sequence). Trimming removed 5 bases from V and 7 bases from J; junction bases left unmatched: 15.

This rearrangement joins TRBV4-3 to TRBJ2-7; D could derive from TRBD1 or TRBD2 (5 bases each). There are 17 residues in the CDR3. Per germline, CDR1 LGHNA and CDR2 YSLEER. With 0 bases removed from V and 1 base from J, the gap between germline ends came to 16 bases. The CDR3 coding sequence is TGCGCCAGCAGCCAAGATGTTGCAGGGACGGGGTCCTACGAGCAGTACTTC. This codes for CASSQDVAGTGSYEQYF.

The chain joins TRBV21-1 to TRBJ1-5; the D call in the table, TRBD1, was not verified against the DNA. TRBV21-1 is given as a pseudogene. The CDR3 runs 15 residues. CDR3 in amino acids: CASRRSRTGFQPQHF. In nucleotides, the CDR3 is TGTGCCAGCAGACGTTCCAGGACAGGGTTTCAGCCCCAGCATTTT.

V gene TRBV27 combines with J gene TRBJ2-7; 14 bases match TRBD2. Losses at the gene ends were 5 bases for V and 7 bases for J; bases not matched to a gene: 7. The CDR3 spans 15 residues. CDR1 and CDR2 from the germline V gene are MNHEY and SMNVEV (reference sequence). The CDR3 region has the DNA TGTGCCAGCAGTGCGCCCGGGACTAGCGGGAGAGAGCAGTACTTC. It encodes CASSAPGTSGREQYF.

In DNA form, the CDR3 reads TGTGCCAGCAGCTCCGGGATCCCAAGGAGGTATGGGCAGTACTTC. It yields the protein CASSSGIPRRYGQYF. The chain has TRBV5-8 and TRBJ2-7, with D possibly TRBD2 on 5 matching bases. V was cut by 3 bases and J by 9 bases, with 22 bases left in between. Germline V CDR1 and CDR2: SGHTS, YDEGEE. The CDR3 runs to 15 residues.

The rearrangement joins TRBV7-3 to TRBJ2-3; D gene unclear. The CDR3 spans 15 residues. Germline V gene data show CDR1 as SGHTA and CDR2 as FQGTGA. Between the trimmed V and J ends, which lost 2 bases and 6 bases, there was a span of 15 bases. The CDR3 DNA follows: TGTGCCAGCAGCTTAGGTCAACAGACCTTGGATACGCAGTATTTT. It encodes CASSLGQQTLDTQYF.

The V call is TRBV20-1, the J call TRBJ1-2; possibly TRBD1 for D (5 bases). V lost 3 bases and J 7 bases, leaving 21 bases between the germline ends. CDR1 and CDR2 from the germline V gene are DFQATT and SNEGSKA (reference sequence). CDR3 length: 15 amino acids. The DNA of the CDR3 is TGCAGTGCTAGGACTACGTTTCGAGGGGCGGGTGGCTACACCTTC. Residues: CSARTTFRGAGGYTF.

The chain is built from TRBV20-1 and TRBJ2-3; D possibly corresponds to TRBD2 (5 bases). Germline CDR1 reads DFQATT; CDR2 reads SNEGSKA (reference sequence). The CDR3 length is 14 residues. The V and J ends lost 7 bases and 1 base respectively, with 15 bases between them. CDR3 residues: CSGGIIPGTDTQYF. The CDR3 nucleotides are TGCAGTGGAGGGATCATTCCTGGCACAGATACGCAGTATTTT.

The J gene is TRBJ2-5, the V gene TRBV11-2; possible D gene TRBD1, 6 bases. Deletions cut 2 bases from V and 2 bases from J, with 33 bases between. Germline V gene sequence: CDR1 SGHAT, CDR2 FQNNGV. The CDR3 spans 22 residues. The DNA of the CDR3 is TGTGCCAGCAGCTTAAGATATCAGGGGTTGGGGTGGGTGGTTGGAGAACAAGAGACCCAGTACTTC. It is translated as CASSLRYQGLGWVVGEQETQYF.

The rearrangement links TRBV30 to TRBJ2-7; 9 nucleotides line up with TRBD1. CDR3 length: 13 residues. CDR1 and CDR2 from the germline V gene are GTSNPN and SVGIG (reference sequence). V lost 2 bases and J lost 5; bases outside the gene matches: 4. The CDR3 reads CAWSHRGLHEQYF. CDR3 nucleotide sequence: TGTGCCTGGAGTCACAGGGGGCTCCACGAGCAGTACTTC.

The J gene is TRBJ2-7, the V gene TRBV5-4, with 9 bases aligning to TRBD1. Trimming at V came to 0 bases and at J to 5 bases, leaving 6 bases not matched to a gene. Germline-derived CDR1 and CDR2 are SGHNT and YYREEE (reference sequence). The CDR3 contains 15 residues. The CDR3 reads CASSLVGTGSHEQYF. In DNA, the CDR3 is TGTGCCAGCAGCTTGGTGGGGACAGGGTCCCACGAGCAGTACTTC.

The chain carries TRBV7-6 and TRBJ2-1, with 13 positions matching TRBD2. V lost 4 bases to trimming and J lost 6 bases; unmatched junction nucleotides: 0. Germline CDR1 SGHVS, CDR2 FNYEAQ. The CDR3 length is 14 residues. Here the CDR3 DNA reads TGTGCCAGCAGCTGGACTAGCGGGAGCAATGAGCAGTTCTTC. Amino acid sequence: CASSWTSGSNEQFF. Filled out from reference TRBV7-6 and TRBJ2-1, the complete variable domain reads GAGVSQSPRYKVTKRGQDVALRCDPISGHVSLYWYRQALGQGPEFLTYFNYEAQQDKSGLPNDRFSAERPEGSISTLTIQRTEQRDSAMYRCASSWTSGSNEQFFGPGTRLTVL.

This chain connects TRBV6-2 or TRBV6-3 to TRBJ2-7; 7 positions match TRBD2. J gave up 2 bases and V 0 bases, and 7 bases lay outside the gene matches. The CDR3 runs to 16 residues. Germline CDR1 reads MNHEY; CDR2 reads SVGEGT. The CDR3 coding sequence is TGTGCCAGCAGTTACTCGAGGGGCGGGAGTACCTACGAGCAGTACTTC. Its protein is CASSYSRGGSTYEQYF.

This chain joins TRBV19 and TRBJ1-5; maybe TRBD1 (5 bases). The CDR3 extends over 13 amino acids. Trimming stripped 8 bases from V and 2 bases from J, with 10 bases between. Germline loops: CDR1 LNHDA, CDR2 SQIVND (reference sequence). The CDR3 DNA reads as TGTGCCAGTCAAGTGGGGGGCAATCAGCCCCAGCATTTT. Protein sequence: CASQVGGNQPQHF. Complete variable domain (other parts from reference TRBV19 and TRBJ1-5): DGGITQSPKYLFRKEGQNVTLSCEQNLNHDAMYWYRQDPGQGLRLIYYSQIVNDFQKGDIAEGYSVSREKKESFPLTVTSAQKNPTAFYLCASQVGGNQPQHFGDGTRLSIL.

This chain links TRBV7-2 with TRBJ1-3; D not resolved. The CDR3 runs 15 residues. With 7 bases removed from V and 2 bases from J, the gap between germline ends came to 15 bases. From germline, CDR1 is SGHTA and CDR2 FQGNSA. The CDR3: CASTKGGTTGNTIYF. The CDR3 bases are TGTGCCAGCACCAAGGGTGGTACAACTGGAAACACCATATATTTT. Based on the CDR3 plus reference TRBV7-2 and TRBJ1-3, the full variable domain is GAGVSQSPSNKVTEKGKDVELRCDPISGHTALYWYRQSLGQGLEFLIYFQGNSAPDKSGLPSDRFSAERTGGSVSTLTIQRTQQEDSAVYLCASTKGGTTGNTIYFGEGSWLTVV.